Sequencing of this T cell receptor (beta chain) was carried out in a study of T cell responses to AZD1222 COVID-19 vaccine. Across the whole study: Some second doses came at about 4 weeks and others at about 12 weeks; these were pooled. Study-level results: Donors were chiefly white British, with a greater number of females, and clonal diversity was perhaps underestimated.

In regard to this clone: Its antigen is as yet unknown.

Measured with immunoSEQ multiplex PCR; TCRdb has only the in-frame clones, and not every one. The table shows around 78,000 clones, with 87% occurring only once. Specimen: peripheral blood, collected on day 0 of AZD1222 vaccination. The TCR originated in an adult in good health.

The CDR3, as DNA: TGTGCCAGCAAGGAAACGGGAGGAAGCAATGAGCAGTTCTTC. As protein: CASKETGGSNEQFF. The chain is built from TRBV9 and TRBJ2-1, with TRBD2 identical over 7 bases. The CDR3 is 14 residues long. V dropped 6 bases and J dropped 6; count of bases not matched to a gene: 9. Germline V gene data show CDR1 as SGDLS and CDR2 as YYNGEE.